This TCR beta chain was obtained from a study of cytomegalovirus exposure and HLA in healthy donors. This clone was seen only a few times. The antigen remains unidentified. Study results and caveats: Sequencing likely generated an artifact that appeared as a cluster of highly shared sequence variants. As immune exposure information, only CMV serostatus was available. Usually a TCR sequence was rare, but some public TCRs were found in many donors.

It was with 60 Vbeta and 13 Jbeta primers that the PCR ran. In the authors' methods: The authors later counted around 80 million unique TCR beta chains, 8.5 million to 13 million of them shared. Libraries were prepared by immunoSEQ multiplex PCR; TCRdb keeps only in-frame clonotypes and omits some of them. The DNA gave D and trimming, while V, J and clone size come from that table. The sample has 150,000 to 200,000 clones; approximately 71% are singletons. The clonotype originates from a girl between 5 and 17 years old in good health and CMV-seronegative. Sequenced sample: PBMCs.

CDR3 nucleotides: TGTGCCAGCAGCCGCCAGGATCCAACTAATGAAAAACTGTTTTTT. Its translation is CASSRQDPTNEKLFF. The chain couples TRBV6-1 to TRBJ1-4; D gene ambiguous. This CDR3 is built from 15 residues. Germline lookup yields CDR1 MNHNS and CDR2 SASEGT. V gave up 6 bases and J gave up 0 bases, with 11 bases separating them.